A single T cell receptor beta chain is shown here with its context. This clonotype was seen many times. Its antigen is still unknown. One base away there is no much larger clone; base qualities are not given. A patient counted as having stable Graves' hyperthyroidism if no progression to ophthalmopathy occurred over 18 months of follow-up. Hyperthyroidism patients were aged 18 to 65 years and newly diagnosed, with disease duration of less than 2 months. Any patient with an uncontrolled infection, another autoimmune disease, pregnancy or lactation was excluded. Diagnoses relied on clinical symptoms, serum thyroxine and TRAb, thyroid ultrasound and orbital computed tomography. PBMCs were separated from roughly 10 ml of fresh peripheral blood using Ficoll-Paque density gradient centrifugation. Trizol reagent was used to extract total RNA, and RNA quality was then checked on an Agilent 2100 Bioanalyzer.

Amplification of TCR beta CDR3 regions was carried out from RNA transcripts. The TCR CDR3 was subjected to a first round of RT-PCR using the HTBI primer set and the Qiagen OneStep RT-PCR kit. Libraries were constructed in a second round of multiplex PCR, after which size selection and purification were carried out. Sequencing of the libraries was done on an Illumina HiSeq2000 using paired-end 100 bp reads. In the paper's pipeline: SOAPnuke was used to process the raw data, throwing out any read that contained adapters or uncalled bases, had a mean Phred below 15, or lacked an exact constant-primer or identifier match. High-quality paired reads were merged using COPE v1.2.5, and each unique nucleotide sequence was defined as a clonotype. MiTCR v1.1 was used to align the clonotypes against IMGT TRBV, TRBD and TRBJ reference segments. The analysis included only V-J combinations with a frequency above 0.0001, which together covered around 99% of the repertoires. The TCS score was defined as the ratio of F50 (clonal expansion) to E x V (chaos), calculated using BLOSUM62-based TCRdist between CDR3 peptides within each V-J. Welch's t-statistics and random forest reduced roughly 540 V-J features to 10 to 15, which were used in a naive Bayes classifier (R e1071). The public reads were reanalyzed by TCRdb: fastp trimming at Q25, MiXCR alignment, in-frame beta chains only. Rows are combined by CDR3 protein, so each entry shows the most common genes and DNA. Clone size and V and J calls follow TCRdb, not the original study. Recorded for this sample are some 690,000 distinct CDR3 sequences; around a sixth of them occurred a single time. The ten top clones hold roughly a sixth of the sample.

Taken from the germline V gene (reference sequence), the CDR1 and CDR2 loops are DFQATT and SNEGSKA. Between the V and J ends, shortened by 3 bases and 3 bases respectively, the junction contains 9 bases. The CDR3 has 12 amino acids, counting the end cysteine and phenylalanine. The retained sequence is limited to the CDR3, 36 bases, with the frame set at the first base. The sample belongs to a study of T cells in Graves' hyperthyroidism and ophthalmopathy (dated by TCRdb to the late 2010s). About the investigation overall: Peripheral blood was sampled at the time of initial diagnosis, prior to any treatment. TCR V-J signatures able to tell the groups apart were searched for in a discovery cohort of about a hundred patients, of whom roughly 42 had Graves' ophthalmopathy and roughly 57 had stable Graves' hyperthyroidism. Prospective prediction of ophthalmopathy was tested in an independent validation cohort consisting of 18 to 20 hyperthyroidism patients and about 17 patients who later progressed to ophthalmopathy. For training and testing, the 110 or so patients in the discovery cohort were randomly divided in a 7:3 ratio. Thyroid tissue and blood T-cell repertoires from six Graves' hyperthyroidism patients were also compared in the study. Once sampling was done, hyperthyroidism patients were given methimazole at a starting dose of 30 mg daily, whereas ophthalmopathy patients were given high-dose intravenous methylprednisolone. According to the paper, TCR Vbeta CDR3 sequencing was carried out on approximately 140 peripheral blood samples, which came from fewer than 50 ophthalmopathy, 80 or so hyperthyroidism and 17 progressor patients. The research as a whole found: A model built on a 13 V-J signature distinguished ophthalmopathy from stable hyperthyroidism, reaching 87.88% sensitivity and around 81% specificity in cross-validation and 80%/75% in testing. Most expanded thyroid clonotypes (frequency above 0.001) were also found in blood, which suggests that blood repertoires may mirror thyroid immune responses. During validation, the model predicted progression to ophthalmopathy a median of around six months ahead of onset, with more than 60% sensitivity and 72.22% specificity. Sample size was not statistically predetermined, and investigators were not blinded to group allocation.

The sequenced material came from blood. This chain joins TRBV20-1 to TRBJ2-7; the D gene cannot be named for sure. This TCR was recovered from a man in his fifties or sixties with Graves' hyperthyroidism. Here is the DNA: TGCAGTGCTAGGGGCCAATACTACGAGCAGTACTTC. It is translated as CSARGQYYEQYF.